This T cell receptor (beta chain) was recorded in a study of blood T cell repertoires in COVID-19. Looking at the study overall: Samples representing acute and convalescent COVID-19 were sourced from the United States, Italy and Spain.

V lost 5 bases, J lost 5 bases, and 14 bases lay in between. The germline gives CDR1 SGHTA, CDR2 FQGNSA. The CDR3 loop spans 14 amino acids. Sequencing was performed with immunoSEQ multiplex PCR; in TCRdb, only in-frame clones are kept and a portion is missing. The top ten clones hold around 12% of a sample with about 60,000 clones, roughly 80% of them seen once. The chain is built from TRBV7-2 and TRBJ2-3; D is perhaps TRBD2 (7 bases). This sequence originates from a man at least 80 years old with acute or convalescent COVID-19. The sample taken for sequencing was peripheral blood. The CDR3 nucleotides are TGTGCCAGCAGCCGCAGAGGGGGGGTAGATACGCAGTATTTT. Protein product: CASSRRGGVDTQYF.